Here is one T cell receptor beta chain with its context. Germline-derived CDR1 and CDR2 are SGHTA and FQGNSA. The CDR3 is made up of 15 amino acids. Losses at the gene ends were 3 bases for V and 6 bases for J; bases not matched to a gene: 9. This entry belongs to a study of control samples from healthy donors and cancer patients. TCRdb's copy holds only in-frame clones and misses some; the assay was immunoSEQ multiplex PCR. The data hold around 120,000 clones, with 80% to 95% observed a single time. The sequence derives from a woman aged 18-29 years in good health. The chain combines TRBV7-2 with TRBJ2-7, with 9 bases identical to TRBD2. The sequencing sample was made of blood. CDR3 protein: CASSLRRGGLTEQYF. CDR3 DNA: TGTGCCAGCAGCTTGAGGCGGGGGGGCCTTACCGAGCAGTACTTC.